This T cell receptor beta chain came from a study of blood T cells in healthy people across ages. Broader study findings: Roughly linear declines in TCR beta diversity per million T cells occurred with age.

Russia was home to the donors, healthy Caucasian individuals aged roughly 6 to 95. Germline values: CDR1 SGDLS, CDR2 YYNGEE. The CDR3 is 15 residues long. Trimming removed 0 bases from V and 1 base from J, with 8 bases in between. Remarks on this clonotype: Its antigen is unidentified.

Next came a second PCR, run for roughly 6 to 11 cycles, which used a sample-barcoded 5' primer along with a J-beta primer mix. From the 5' RACE reads, TCRdb called clonotypes with MiXCR, one entry per CDR3 protein. The table shows some 780,000 distinct CDR3 sequences, with approximately 53% occurring only once. This chain joins TRBV9 and TRBJ2-4; a possible D gene is TRBD2 (5 bases). Sequenced material: blood. This TCR was recovered from a middle-aged man in good health. CDR3 in DNA: TGTGCCAGCAGCGTAGACTGGGAGGCCAAAAACATTCAGTACTTC. This gives the protein CASSVDWEAKNIQYF.